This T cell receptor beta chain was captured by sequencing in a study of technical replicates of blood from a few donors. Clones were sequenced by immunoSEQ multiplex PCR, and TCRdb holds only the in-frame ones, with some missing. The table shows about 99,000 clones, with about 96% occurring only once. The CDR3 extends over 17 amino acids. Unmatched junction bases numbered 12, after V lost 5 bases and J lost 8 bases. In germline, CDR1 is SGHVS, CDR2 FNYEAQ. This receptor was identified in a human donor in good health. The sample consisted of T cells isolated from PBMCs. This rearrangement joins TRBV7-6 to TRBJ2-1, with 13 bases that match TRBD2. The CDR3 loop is CASSGGTSGNPWDEQFF. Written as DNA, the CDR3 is TGTGCCAGCAGCGGGGGGACTAGCGGGAACCCTTGGGATGAGCAGTTCTTC.